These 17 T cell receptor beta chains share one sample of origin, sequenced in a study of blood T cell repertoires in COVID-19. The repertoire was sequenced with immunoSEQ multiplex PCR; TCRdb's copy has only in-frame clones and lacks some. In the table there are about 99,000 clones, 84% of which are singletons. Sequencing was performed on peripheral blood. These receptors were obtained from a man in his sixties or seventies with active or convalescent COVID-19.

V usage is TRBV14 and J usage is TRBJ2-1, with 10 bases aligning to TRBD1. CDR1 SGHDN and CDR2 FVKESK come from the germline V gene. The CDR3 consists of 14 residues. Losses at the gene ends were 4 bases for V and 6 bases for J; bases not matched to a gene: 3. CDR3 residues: CASSLGQGFNEQFF. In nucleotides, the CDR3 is TGTGCCAGCAGCCTGGGACAGGGGTTCAATGAGCAGTTCTTC.

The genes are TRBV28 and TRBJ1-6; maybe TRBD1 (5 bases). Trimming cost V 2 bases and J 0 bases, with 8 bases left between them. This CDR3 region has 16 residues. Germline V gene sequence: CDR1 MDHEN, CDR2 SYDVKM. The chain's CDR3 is CASSLGGISYNSPLHF. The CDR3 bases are TGTGCCAGCAGTTTAGGGGGGATCTCCTATAATTCACCCCTCCACTTT.

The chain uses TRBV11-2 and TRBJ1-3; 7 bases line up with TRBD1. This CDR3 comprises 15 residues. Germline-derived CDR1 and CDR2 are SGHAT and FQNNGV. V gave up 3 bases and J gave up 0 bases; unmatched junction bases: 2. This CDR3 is CASSFDRASGNTIYF. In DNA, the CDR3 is TGTGCCAGCAGCTTCGACAGGGCCTCTGGAAACACCATATATTTT.

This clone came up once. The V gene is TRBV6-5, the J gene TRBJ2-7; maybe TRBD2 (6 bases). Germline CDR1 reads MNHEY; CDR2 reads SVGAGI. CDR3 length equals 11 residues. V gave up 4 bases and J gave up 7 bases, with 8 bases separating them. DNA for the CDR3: TGTGCCAGCAGTTCGGCGGGGGAGCAGTACTTC. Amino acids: CASSSAGEQYF.

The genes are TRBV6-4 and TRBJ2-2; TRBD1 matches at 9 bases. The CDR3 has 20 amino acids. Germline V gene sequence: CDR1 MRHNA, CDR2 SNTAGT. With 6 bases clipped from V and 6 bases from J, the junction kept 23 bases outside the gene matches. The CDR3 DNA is TGTGCCAGCAGCCCCGAACTGGGACAGGGAAAGTCCACAGGGGCCGGGGAGCTGTTTTTT. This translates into CASSPELGQGKSTGAGELFF.

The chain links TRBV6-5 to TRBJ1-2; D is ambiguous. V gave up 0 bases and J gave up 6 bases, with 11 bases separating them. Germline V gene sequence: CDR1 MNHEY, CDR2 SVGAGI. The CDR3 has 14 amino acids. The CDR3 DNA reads TGTGCCAGCAGTTACTCGTACGAGGGTCATGGCTACACCTTC. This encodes CASSYSYEGHGYTF.

The chain's CDR3 is CASSQQGVNTEAFF. CDR3 DNA: TGTGCCAGCAGCCAACAGGGGGTGAACACTGAAGCTTTCTTT. The chain links TRBV3-1 (or the pseudogene TRBV3-2) to TRBJ1-1; 7 bases agree with TRBD1. J was trimmed by 0 bases and V by 2 bases; bases with no gene match: 0. The CDR3 consists of 14 residues. The V gene's germline CDR1 is LGHDT and CDR2 YNNKEL (reference sequence).

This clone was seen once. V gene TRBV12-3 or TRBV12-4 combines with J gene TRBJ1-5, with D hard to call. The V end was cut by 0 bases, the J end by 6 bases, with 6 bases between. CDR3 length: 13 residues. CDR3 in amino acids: CASSLARGQPQHF. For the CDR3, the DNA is TGTGCCAGCAGTTTAGCGCGTGGTCAGCCCCAGCATTTT.

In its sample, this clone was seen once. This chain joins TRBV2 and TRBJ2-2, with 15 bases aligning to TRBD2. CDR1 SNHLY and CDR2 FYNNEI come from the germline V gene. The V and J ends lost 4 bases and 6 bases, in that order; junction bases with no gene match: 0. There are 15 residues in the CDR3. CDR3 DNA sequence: TGTGCCAGCAGTGGGACTAGCGGGGGGGCCGGGGAGCTGTTTTTT. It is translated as CASSGTSGGAGELFF.

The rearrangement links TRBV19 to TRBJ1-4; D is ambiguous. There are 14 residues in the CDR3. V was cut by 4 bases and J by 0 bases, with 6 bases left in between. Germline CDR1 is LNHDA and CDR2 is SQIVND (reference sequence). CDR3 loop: CASSRAATNEKLFF. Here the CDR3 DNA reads TGTGCCAGTAGTAGGGCTGCAACTAATGAAAAACTGTTTTTT.

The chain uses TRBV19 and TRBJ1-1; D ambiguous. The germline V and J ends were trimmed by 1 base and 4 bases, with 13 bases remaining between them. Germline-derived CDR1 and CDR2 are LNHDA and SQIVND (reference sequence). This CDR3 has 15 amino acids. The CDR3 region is CASSIGGVGTTEAFF. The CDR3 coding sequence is TGTGCCAGTAGTATAGGGGGAGTGGGAACCACTGAAGCTTTCTTT.

CDR3 sequence (DNA): TGTGCCAGCAGCGTACTACAGGGGGCGAGTGTAGAGACCCAGTACTTC. Protein product: CASSVLQGASVETQYF. This rearrangement joins TRBV9 to TRBJ2-5, with TRBD1 identical over 9 bases. There are 16 residues in the CDR3. In germline, CDR1 is SGDLS, CDR2 YYNGEE. The trim removed 1 base at V and 4 bases at J, leaving 8 bases unmatched. Complete variable domain (other parts from reference TRBV9 and TRBJ2-5): DSGVTQTPKHLITATGQRVTLRCSPRSGDLSVYWYQQSLDQGLQFLIQYYNGEERAKGNILERFSAQQFPDLHSELNLSSLELGDSALYFCASSVLQGASVETQYFGPGTRLLVL.

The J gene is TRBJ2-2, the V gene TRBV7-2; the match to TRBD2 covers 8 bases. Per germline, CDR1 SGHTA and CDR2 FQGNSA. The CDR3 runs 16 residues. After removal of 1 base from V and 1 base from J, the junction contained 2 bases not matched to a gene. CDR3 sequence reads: CASSLVSGGNTGELFF. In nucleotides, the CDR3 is TGTGCCAGCAGCTTAGTGAGCGGGGGGAACACCGGGGAGCTGTTTTTT.

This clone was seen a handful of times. The CDR3, as DNA: TGTGCCAGCAGCCAAGGGGGGGTAACATTTGGAAACACCATATATTTT. It translates to CASSQGGVTFGNTIYF. This chain connects TRBV3-1 (or the pseudogene TRBV3-2) to TRBJ1-3; the D gene is possibly TRBD1 (5 bases). V was shortened by 1 base and J by 3 bases, with 13 bases between the two germline ends. Looked up from germline, CDR1 is LGHDT and CDR2 is YNNKEL (reference sequence). The CDR3 consists of 16 residues.

The CDR3 sequence is CASSLGQELPLHF. CDR3 nucleotide sequence: TGTGCCAGCTCACTTGGACAGGAATTGCCCCTCCACTTT. The chain employs TRBV18 and TRBJ1-6, with TRBD1 matching over 7 bases. CDR1 is KGHSH and CDR2 is LQKENI in the germline V gene. CDR3 length: 13 amino acids. V shed 4 bases and J 13 bases; nucleotides not matched to a gene: 7. The entire variable domain, with the rest obtained from reference TRBV18 and TRBJ1-6, is as follows: NAGVMQNPRHLVRRRGQEARLRCSPMKGHSHVYWYRQLPEEGLKFMVYLQKENIIDESGMPKERFSAEFPKEGPSILRIQQVVRGDSAAYFCASSLGQELPLHFGNGTRLTVT.

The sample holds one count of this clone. The CDR3 nucleotides are TGCGCCAGCAGCTTGGAGACAGGGGTTAATTCACCCCTCCACTTT. It is translated as CASSLETGVNSPLHF. The chain is built from TRBV5-1 and TRBJ1-6, with 8 bases fitting TRBD1. The CDR3 covers 15 residues. V gave up 0 bases and J gave up 6 bases; unmatched junction bases: 2. Germline values: CDR1 SGHRS, CDR2 YFSETQ.

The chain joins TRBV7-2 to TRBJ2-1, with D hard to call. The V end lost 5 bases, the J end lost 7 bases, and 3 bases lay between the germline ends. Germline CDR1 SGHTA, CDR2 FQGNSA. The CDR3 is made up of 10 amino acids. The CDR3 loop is CASSHNEQFF. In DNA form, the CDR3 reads TGTGCCAGCAGCCATAATGAGCAGTTCTTC.